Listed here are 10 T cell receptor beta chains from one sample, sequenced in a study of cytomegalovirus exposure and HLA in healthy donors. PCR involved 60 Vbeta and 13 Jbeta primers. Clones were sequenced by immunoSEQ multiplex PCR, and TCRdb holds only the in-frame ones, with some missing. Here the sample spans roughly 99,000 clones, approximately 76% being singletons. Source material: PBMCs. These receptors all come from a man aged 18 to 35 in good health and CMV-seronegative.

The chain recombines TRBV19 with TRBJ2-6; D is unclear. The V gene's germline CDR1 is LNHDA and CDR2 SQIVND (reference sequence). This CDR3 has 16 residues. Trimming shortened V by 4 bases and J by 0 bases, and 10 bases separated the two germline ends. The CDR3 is CASSTHLFSGANVLTF. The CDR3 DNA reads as TGTGCCAGTAGTACACACCTCTTCTCTGGGGCCAACGTCCTGACTTTC.

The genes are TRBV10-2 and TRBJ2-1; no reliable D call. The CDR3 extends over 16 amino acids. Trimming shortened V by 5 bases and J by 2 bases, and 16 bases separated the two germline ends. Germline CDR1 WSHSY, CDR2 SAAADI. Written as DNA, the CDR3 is TGCGCCAGCAGTCCTACCTTCCTGCCCCCCTACAATGAGCAGTTCTTC. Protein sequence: CASSPTFLPPYNEQFF.

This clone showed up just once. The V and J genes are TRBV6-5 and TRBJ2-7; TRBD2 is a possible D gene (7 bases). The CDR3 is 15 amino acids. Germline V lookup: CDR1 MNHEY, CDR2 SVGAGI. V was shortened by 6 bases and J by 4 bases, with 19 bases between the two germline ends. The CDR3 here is CASRPLGGQGYEQYF. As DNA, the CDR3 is TGTGCCAGCAGACCCCTCGGGGGGCAGGGGTACGAGCAGTACTTC.

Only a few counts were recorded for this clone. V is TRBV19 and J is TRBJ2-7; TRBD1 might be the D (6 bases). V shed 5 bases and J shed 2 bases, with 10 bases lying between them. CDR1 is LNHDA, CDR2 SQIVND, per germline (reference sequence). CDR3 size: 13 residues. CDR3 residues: CASSPGVTYEQYF. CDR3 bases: TGTGCCAGTAGTCCAGGGGTAACCTACGAGCAGTACTTC.

CDR3 nucleotides: TGTGCCAGCAGCCGCACAGGAATCCCAGCCTACGAGCAGTACTTC. Translation gives CASSRTGIPAYEQYF. The gene calls are TRBV7-9 and TRBJ2-7, with D perhaps TRBD1 (5 bases). CDR3 length equals 15 residues. CDR1 is SEHNR and CDR2 is FQNEAQ in the germline V gene (reference sequence). Trimming stripped 5 bases from V and 2 bases from J, with 16 bases between.

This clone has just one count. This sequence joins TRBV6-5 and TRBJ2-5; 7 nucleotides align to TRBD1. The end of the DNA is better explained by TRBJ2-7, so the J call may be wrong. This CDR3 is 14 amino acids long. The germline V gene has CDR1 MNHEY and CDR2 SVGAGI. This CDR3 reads CASSRQGPGYEQYF. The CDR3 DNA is TGTGCCAGCAGTAGACAGGGCCCGGGGTACGAGCAGTACTTC.

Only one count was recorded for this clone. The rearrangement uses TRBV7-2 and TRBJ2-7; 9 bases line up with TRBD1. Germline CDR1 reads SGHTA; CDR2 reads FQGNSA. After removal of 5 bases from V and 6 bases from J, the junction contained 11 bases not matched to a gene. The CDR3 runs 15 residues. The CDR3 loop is CASSVSRTGAGEQYF. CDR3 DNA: TGTGCCAGCAGCGTCTCTAGGACAGGGGCTGGCGAGCAGTACTTC.

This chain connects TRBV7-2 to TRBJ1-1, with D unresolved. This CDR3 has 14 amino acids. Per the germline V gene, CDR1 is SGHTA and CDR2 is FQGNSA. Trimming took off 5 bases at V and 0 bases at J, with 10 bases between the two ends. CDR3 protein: CASSTRIMNTEAFF. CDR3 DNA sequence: TGTGCCAGCAGCACGAGAATTATGAACACTGAAGCTTTCTTT.

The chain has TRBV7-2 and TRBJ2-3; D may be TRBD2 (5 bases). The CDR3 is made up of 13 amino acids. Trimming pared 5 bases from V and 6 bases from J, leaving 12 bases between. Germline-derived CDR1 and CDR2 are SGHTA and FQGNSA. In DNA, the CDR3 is TGTGCCAGCAGCCCCCAACCGGGGGATACGCAGTATTTT. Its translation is CASSPQPGDTQYF.

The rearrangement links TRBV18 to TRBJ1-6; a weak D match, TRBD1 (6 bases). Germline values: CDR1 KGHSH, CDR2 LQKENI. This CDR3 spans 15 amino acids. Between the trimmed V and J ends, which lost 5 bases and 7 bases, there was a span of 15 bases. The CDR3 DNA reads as TGTGCCAGCTCAGCCGGCTTCAGGGGAAATTCACCCCTCCACTTT. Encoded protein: CASSAGFRGNSPLHF.